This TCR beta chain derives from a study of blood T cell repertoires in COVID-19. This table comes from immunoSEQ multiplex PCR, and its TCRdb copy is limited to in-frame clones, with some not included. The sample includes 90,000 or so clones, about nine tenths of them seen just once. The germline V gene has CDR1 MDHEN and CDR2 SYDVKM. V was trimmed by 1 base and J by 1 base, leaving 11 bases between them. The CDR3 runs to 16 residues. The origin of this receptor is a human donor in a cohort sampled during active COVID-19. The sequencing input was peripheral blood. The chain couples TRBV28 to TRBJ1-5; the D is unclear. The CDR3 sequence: CASSLLARLSNQPQHF. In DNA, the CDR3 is TGTGCCAGCAGTTTATTAGCCCGGTTGAGCAATCAGCCCCAGCATTTT.